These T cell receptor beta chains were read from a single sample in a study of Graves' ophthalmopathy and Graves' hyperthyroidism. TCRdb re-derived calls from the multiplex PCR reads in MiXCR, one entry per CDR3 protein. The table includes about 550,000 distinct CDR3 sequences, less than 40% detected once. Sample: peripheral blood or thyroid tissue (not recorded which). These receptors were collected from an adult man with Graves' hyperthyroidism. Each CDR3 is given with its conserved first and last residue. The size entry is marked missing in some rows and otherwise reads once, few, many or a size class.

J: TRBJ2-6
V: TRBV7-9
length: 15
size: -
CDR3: CASSDSSGGANVLTF

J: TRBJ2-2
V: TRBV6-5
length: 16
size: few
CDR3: CASSYSTGAITGELFF

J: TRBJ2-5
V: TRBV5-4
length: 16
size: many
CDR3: CASSSALSGNQQTQYF

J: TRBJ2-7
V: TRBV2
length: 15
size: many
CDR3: CASSEEAGRTYEQYF

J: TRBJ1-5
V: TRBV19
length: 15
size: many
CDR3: CASRNFMDEDQPQHF

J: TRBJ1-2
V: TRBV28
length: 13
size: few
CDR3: CASNSGNNYGYTF

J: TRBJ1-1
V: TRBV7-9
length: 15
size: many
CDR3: CASSLAAGVGSEAFF

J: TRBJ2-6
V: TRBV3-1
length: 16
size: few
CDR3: CASSPRINNGANVLTF

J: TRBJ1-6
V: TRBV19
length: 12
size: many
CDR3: CASRRTSSPLHF

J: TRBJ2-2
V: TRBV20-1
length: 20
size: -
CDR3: CSARDTSVAGTFRAPGELFF

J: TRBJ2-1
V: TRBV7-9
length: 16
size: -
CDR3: CASSLDSGSSYNEQFF

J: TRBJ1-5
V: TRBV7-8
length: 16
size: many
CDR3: CASRRTGSNSNQPQHF

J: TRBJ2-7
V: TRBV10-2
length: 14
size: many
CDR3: CASSESTANYEQYF

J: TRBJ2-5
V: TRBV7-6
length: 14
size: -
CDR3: CASSFEAGQETQYF

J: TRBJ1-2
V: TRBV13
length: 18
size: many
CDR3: CASSLTRGAATENYGYTF

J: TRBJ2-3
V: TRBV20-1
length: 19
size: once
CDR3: CSARSGLAGVRSRTDTQYF

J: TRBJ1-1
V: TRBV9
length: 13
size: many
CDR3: CASSVEVGAEAFF

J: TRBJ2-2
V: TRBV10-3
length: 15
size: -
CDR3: CASSGGTGYAGELFF

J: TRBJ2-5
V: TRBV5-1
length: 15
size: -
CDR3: CASSAGLSYQETQYF

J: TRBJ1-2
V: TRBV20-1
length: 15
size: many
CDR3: CSATEFGWANYGYTF

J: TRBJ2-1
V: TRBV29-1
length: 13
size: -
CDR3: CSVEWTSHNEQFF

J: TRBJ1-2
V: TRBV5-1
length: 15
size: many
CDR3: CASSNDSEYYYGYTF

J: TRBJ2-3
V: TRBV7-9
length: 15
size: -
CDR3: CASSSPETSTDTQYF

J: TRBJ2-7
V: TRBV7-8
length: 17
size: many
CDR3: CASSSSRAGSLADEQYF

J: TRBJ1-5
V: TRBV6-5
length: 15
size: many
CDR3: CASSDPTGTNQPQHF

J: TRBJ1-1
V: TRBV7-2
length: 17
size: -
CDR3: CASSFRDRGQKGTEAFF

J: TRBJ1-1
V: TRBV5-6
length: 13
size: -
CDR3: CASRMEWNTEAFF

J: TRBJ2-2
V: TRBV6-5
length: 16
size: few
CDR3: CASSYRGSTRTGELFF

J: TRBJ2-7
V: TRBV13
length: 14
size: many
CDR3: CASSPTGERIEQYF

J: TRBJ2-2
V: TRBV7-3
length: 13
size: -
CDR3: CASSPSTVGELFF

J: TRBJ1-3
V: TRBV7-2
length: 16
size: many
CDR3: CASSLGGGSSGNTIYF

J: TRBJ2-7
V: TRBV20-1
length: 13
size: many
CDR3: CSASRGMRYEQYF

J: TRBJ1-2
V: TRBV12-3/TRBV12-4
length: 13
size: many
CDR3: CASSLVEVGGYTF

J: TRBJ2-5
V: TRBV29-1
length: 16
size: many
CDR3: CSVEEVAGRVQETQYF

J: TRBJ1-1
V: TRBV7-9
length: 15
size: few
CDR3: CASSLMSALNTEAFF

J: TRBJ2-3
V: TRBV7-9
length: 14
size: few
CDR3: CASRAVPSTDTQYF

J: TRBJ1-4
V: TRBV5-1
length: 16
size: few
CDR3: CASSLEGPATNEKLFF

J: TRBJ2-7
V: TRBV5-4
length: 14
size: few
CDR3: CASSLGGPINEQYF

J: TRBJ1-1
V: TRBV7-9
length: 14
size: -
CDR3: CASEIGQRNTEAFF

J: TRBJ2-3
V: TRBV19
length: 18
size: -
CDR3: CASGPLRQGWARPDTQYF

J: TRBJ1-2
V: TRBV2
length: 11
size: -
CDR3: CASRQDGRYTF

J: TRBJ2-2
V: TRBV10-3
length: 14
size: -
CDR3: CAISDRGDTGELFF

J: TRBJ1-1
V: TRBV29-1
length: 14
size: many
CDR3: CSVDLRGANTEAFF

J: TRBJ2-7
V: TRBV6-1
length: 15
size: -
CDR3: CASSEAQGEVYEQYF

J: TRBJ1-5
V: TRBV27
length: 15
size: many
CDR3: CASSIQGYSNQPQHF

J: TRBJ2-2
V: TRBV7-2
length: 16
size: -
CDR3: CASSQVLIGGAGELFF

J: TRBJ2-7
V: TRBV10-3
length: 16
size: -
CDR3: CASSSYRGPRTYEQYF

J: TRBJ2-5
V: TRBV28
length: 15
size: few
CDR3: CASSLSRGPQETQYF

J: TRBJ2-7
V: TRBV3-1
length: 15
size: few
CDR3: CASSQEWGAAYEQYF

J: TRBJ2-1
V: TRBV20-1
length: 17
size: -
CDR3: CSASGLAGGSDTGEQFF

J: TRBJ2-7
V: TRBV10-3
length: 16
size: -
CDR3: CASSDAGWTASNEQYF

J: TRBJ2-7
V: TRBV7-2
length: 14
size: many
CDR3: CASSLSTISYEQYF

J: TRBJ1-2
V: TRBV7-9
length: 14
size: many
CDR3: CASSSPGQGDGYTF

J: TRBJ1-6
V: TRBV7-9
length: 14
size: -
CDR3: CASSLGTDDSPLHF

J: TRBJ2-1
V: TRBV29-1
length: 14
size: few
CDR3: CSVASGSFDNEQFF

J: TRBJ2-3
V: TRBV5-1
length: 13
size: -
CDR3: CASRPGGTDTQYF

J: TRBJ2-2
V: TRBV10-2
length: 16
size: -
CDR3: CASSGPGQVNTGELFF